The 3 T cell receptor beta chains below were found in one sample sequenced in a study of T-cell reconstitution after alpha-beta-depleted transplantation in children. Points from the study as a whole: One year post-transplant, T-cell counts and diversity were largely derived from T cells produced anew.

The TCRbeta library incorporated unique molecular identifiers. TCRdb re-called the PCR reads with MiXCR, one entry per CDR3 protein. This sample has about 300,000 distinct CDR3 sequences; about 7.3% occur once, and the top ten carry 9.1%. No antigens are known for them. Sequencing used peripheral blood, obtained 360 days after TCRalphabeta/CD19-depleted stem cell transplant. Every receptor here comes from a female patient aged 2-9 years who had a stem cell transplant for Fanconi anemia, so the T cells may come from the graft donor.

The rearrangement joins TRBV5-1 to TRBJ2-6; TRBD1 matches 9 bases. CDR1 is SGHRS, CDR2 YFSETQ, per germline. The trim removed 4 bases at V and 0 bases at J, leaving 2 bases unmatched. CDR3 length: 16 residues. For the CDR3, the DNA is TGCGCCAGCAGCCGACAGGGGGACTCTGGGGCCAACGTCCTGACTTTC. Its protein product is CASSRQGDSGANVLTF.

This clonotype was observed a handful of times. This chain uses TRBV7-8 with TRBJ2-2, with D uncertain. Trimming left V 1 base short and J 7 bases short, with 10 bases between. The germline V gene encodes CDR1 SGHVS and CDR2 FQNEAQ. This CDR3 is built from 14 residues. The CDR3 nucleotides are TGTGCCAGCAGCTTAGACCCAGGCGGCGGGGAGCTGTTTTTT. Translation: CASSLDPGGGELFF.

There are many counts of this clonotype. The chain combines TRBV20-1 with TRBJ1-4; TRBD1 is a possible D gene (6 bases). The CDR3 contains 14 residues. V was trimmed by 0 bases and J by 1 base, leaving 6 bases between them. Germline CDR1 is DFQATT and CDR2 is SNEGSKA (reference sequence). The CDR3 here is CSAREGQTNEKLFF. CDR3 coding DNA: TGCAGTGCTAGAGAGGGACAAACTAATGAAAAACTGTTTTTT.